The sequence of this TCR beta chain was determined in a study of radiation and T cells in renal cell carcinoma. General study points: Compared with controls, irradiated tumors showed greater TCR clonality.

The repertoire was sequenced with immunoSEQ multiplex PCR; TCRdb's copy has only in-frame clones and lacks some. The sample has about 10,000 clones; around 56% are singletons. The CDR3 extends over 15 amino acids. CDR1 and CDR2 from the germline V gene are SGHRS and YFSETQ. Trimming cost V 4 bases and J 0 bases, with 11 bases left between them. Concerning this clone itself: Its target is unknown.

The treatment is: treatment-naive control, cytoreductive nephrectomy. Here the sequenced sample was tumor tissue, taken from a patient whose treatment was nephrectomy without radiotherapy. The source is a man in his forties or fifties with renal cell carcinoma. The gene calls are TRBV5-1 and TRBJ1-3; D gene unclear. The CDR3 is CASSQGTISGNTIYF. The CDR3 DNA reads TGCGCCAGCAGCCAAGGCACGATCTCTGGAAACACCATATATTTT. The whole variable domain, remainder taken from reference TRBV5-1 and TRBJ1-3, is KAGVTQTPRYLIKTRGQQVTLSCSPISGHRSVSWYQQTPGQGLQFLFEYFSETQRNKGNFPGRFSGRQFSNSRSEMNVSTLELGDSALYLCASSQGTISGNTIYFGEGSWLTVV.